Listed below are T cell receptor beta chains from one sample, sequenced in a study of cytomegalovirus exposure and HLA in healthy donors. Here immunoSEQ multiplex PCR was the method, and the copy in TCRdb shows in-frame clones only, minus some. Of around 58,000 clones listed, over 75% are singletons. Input material: PBMCs. The receptor source for this set is a male donor in good health and CMV-seropositive. Both conserved end residues are part of each CDR3. Fields, in order: V gene, J gene, clone size, D gene, CDR3 protein, CDR3 DNA. A D gene is named only where the DNA matches it firmly. Clone size appears in some rows only: once, few, many, or a class for an expanded clone.

V gene: TRBV10-2; J gene: TRBJ2-2; clone size: once; D gene: TRBD1; CDR3 protein: CASSENRGTGELFF; CDR3 DNA: TGCGCCAGCAGTGAGAACAGGGGCACCGGGGAGCTGTTTTTT
V gene: TRBV7-9; J gene: TRBJ2-3; clone size: -; D gene: -; CDR3 protein: CASRAYREGGADTQYF; CDR3 DNA: TGTGCCAGCAGGGCCTACAGGGAGGGGGGTGCAGATACGCAGTATTTT
V gene: TRBV30; J gene: TRBJ1-1; clone size: -; D gene: TRBD1; CDR3 protein: CAWTKGTVNTEAFF; CDR3 DNA: TGTGCCTGGACAAAAGGGACAGTCAACACTGAAGCTTTCTTT
V gene: TRBV4-2; J gene: TRBJ1-1; clone size: -; D gene: -; CDR3 protein: CASSQDRGLNTEAFF; CDR3 DNA: TGTGCCAGCAGCCAAGATAGGGGGTTGAACACTGAAGCTTTCTTT
V gene: TRBV7-3; J gene: TRBJ1-1; clone size: -; D gene: -; CDR3 protein: CASSQLGGGTEAFF; CDR3 DNA: TGTGCCAGCAGCCAACTAGGGGGGGGGACTGAAGCTTTCTTT
V gene: TRBV2; J gene: TRBJ1-2; clone size: few; D gene: -; CDR3 protein: CASNSQGYGYTF; CDR3 DNA: TGTGCCAGCAACTCACAGGGCTATGGCTACACCTTC
V gene: TRBV28; J gene: TRBJ2-1; clone size: -; D gene: TRBD2; CDR3 protein: CASSSHWTSGGNEQFF; CDR3 DNA: TGTGCCAGCAGTTCCCATTGGACTAGCGGGGGAAATGAGCAGTTCTTC
V gene: TRBV27; J gene: TRBJ2-2; clone size: -; D gene: TRBD2; CDR3 protein: CASSRLAGDTGELFF; CDR3 DNA: TGTGCCAGCAGTCGACTAGCGGGAGACACCGGGGAGCTGTTTTTT
V gene: TRBV9; J gene: TRBJ1-1; clone size: few; D gene: TRBD1; CDR3 protein: CASSGTGGPEAFF; CDR3 DNA: TGTGCCAGCAGCGGTACAGGGGGCCCAGAAGCTTTCTTT
V gene: TRBV27; J gene: TRBJ1-2; clone size: few; D gene: TRBD1; CDR3 protein: CASGPATGTAGMYGYTF; CDR3 DNA: TGTGCCAGCGGTCCCGCCACCGGGACAGCCGGCATGTATGGCTACACCTTC
V gene: TRBV7-9; J gene: TRBJ2-7; clone size: few; D gene: -; CDR3 protein: CASQLQGYEQYF; CDR3 DNA: TGTGCCAGCCAATTACAGGGCTACGAGCAGTACTTC
V gene: TRBV4-2; J gene: TRBJ1-1; clone size: few; D gene: -; CDR3 protein: CASSPGTFLNTEAFF; CDR3 DNA: TGTGCCAGCAGCCCCGGGACTTTTTTAAACACTGAAGCTTTCTTT
V gene: TRBV11-3; J gene: TRBJ2-1; clone size: -; D gene: -; CDR3 protein: CASSLEAGGSYNEQFF; CDR3 DNA: TGTGCCAGCAGCTTAGAGGCCGGCGGCTCCTACAATGAGCAGTTCTTC
V gene: TRBV15; J gene: TRBJ2-3; clone size: -; D gene: -; CDR3 protein: CATSRVVQGTDTQYF; CDR3 DNA: TGTGCCACCAGCAGAGTAGTGCAGGGCACAGATACGCAGTATTTT
V gene: TRBV29-1; J gene: TRBJ1-5; clone size: -; D gene: -; CDR3 protein: CSVELGPGQPQHF; CDR3 DNA: TGCAGCGTTGAGTTGGGGCCCGGGCAGCCCCAGCATTTT